The clone carrying this TCR beta chain was counted between two and nine times. Its specificity is unknown. Clones were sequenced by immunoSEQ multiplex PCR, and TCRdb holds only the in-frame ones, with some missing. The data hold hundreds of thousands of clones, with around 86% observed a single time. These data come from a study of cytomegalovirus exposure and HLA in healthy donors. General study findings and limits: In the approximately 130 validation repertoires, about 94% of cluster scores exceeded 0, per a later analysis.

This receptor was obtained from a woman between 18 and 30 years old in good health and CMV-seronegative. Sequencing input: PBMCs.

DNA for the CDR3: TGTGCCAGTAGTATAGCGGGAGATTCACCCCTCCACTTT. It is translated as CASSIAGDSPLHF. The chain has TRBV19 and TRBJ1-6; D uncertain. Deletions cut 1 base from V and 8 bases from J, with 6 bases between. Germline V lookup: CDR1 LNHDA, CDR2 SQIVND (reference sequence). The CDR3 totals 13 residues.